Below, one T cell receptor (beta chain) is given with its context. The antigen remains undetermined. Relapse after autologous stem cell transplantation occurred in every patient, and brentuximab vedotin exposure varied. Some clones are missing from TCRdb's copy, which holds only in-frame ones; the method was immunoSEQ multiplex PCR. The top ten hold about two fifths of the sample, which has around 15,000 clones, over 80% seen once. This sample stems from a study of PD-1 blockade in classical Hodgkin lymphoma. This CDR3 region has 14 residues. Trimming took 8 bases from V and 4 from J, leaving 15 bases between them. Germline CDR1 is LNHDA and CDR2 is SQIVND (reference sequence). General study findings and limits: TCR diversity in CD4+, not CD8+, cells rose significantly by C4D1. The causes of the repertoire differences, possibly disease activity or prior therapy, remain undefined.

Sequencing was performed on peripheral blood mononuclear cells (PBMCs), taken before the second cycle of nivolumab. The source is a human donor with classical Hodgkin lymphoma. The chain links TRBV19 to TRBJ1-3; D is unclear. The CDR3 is CASQKGLLGNTIYF. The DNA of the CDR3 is TGTGCCAGTCAAAAAGGTCTCCTCGGAAACACCATATATTTT.